This record looks at one T cell receptor (beta chain) sequence and its context. Its matching antigen is unknown. This table comes from immunoSEQ multiplex PCR, and its TCRdb copy is limited to in-frame clones, with some not included. The sample consists of about 2.1 million clones, approximately 92% of them appearing once. Selected positively for CCR7 and CD45RO-negative, naive CD8 cells excluded terminally differentiated effector memory CD45RA+ cells. The V gene lost 4 bases and the J gene lost 6 bases, with 10 bases spanning the gap. This CDR3 has 13 amino acids. Germline V CDR1 and CDR2: SGHDT, YYEEEE. This sample is part of a study of shared clonotypes between healthy human individuals. On the study more broadly: Each donor contributed plates that comprised three CD4 naive, three CD4 memory, two CD8 naive and one CD8 memory. Notes on the study in general: Four donors shared approximately 5% of their naive CD4 clonotypes. Genetic and exposure-history diversity was limited by the small donor number. Generally, estimated richness proved larger in naive subsets than it did in memory subsets.

This TCR came from a man aged 18 to 35 in good health. Some clones in this sample may be carry-over from other donors' samples. Sequenced material: naive CD8+ T cells from PBMCs. The rearrangement links TRBV5-6 to TRBJ2-2; D may be TRBD1 or TRBD2 (5 bases each). CDR3 in amino acids: CASSAGTAGELFF. The CDR3 bases are TGTGCCAGCAGCGCCGGGACCGCCGGGGAGCTGTTTTTT.